The entry below gives a single TCR beta chain sequence along with its context. Its antigen is not known. This entry comes from a study of radiotherapy plus CTLA-4 blockade in lung cancer. Study observations and caveats: The study found tumor-derived TCR clones expanded in blood after radiotherapy plus ipilimumab.

Using immunoSEQ multiplex PCR, the repertoire was profiled, and TCRdb retains in-frame clones only, with some absent. The table records tens of thousands of clones, 70% to 90% of them present only once. The CDR3 has 13 amino acids. V was cut by 1 base and J by 4 bases, with 7 bases left in between. The germline V gene has CDR1 SGHVS and CDR2 FQNEAQ. The receptor was derived from a human donor with non-small cell lung cancer whose response to radiotherapy plus ipilimumab could not be evaluated. This rearrangement joins TRBV7-8 to TRBJ2-5; tentative D call: TRBD2 (5 bases). The sequencing here drew on peripheral blood, taken from a patient treated with radiotherapy plus ipilimumab. CDR3 protein: CASSLEGRETQYF. CDR3 nucleotides: TGTGCCAGCAGCTTAGAAGGGAGAGAGACCCAGTACTTC.